This TCR beta chain was retrieved from a study of blood T cell repertoires in COVID-19. Study details: Acute and convalescent COVID-19 specimens originated in the United States, Italy and Spain. PBMCs, B-cell-depleted T cells, or T cells were the source of the cDNA or gDNA that made up the material.

V gave up 9 bases and J gave up 3 bases; unmatched junction bases: 3. Germline V gene lookup returns CDR1 ENHRY and CDR2 SYGVKD. This CDR3 has 12 amino acids. Under the authors' procedure: For nucleated cells, counts were estimated from reference gene primer amplification. Repertoires were generated with immunoSEQ multiplex PCR, while TCRdb's copy carries only in-frame clones and drops some. D and trimming come from the DNA, and the V and J calls and clone size come from that table. The table shows some 350,000 clones, with around 87% occurring only once. The rearrangement links TRBV10-3 to TRBJ1-2; 8 nucleotides agree with TRBD1. The clonotype comes from a woman aged 45-65 years with COVID-19, enrolled during active disease. The material sequenced was peripheral blood. The CDR3 reads CAIMDRDYGYTF. For the CDR3, the DNA is TGTGCCATTATGGACAGGGACTATGGCTACACCTTC.